Sequencing of this T cell receptor (beta chain) was carried out in a study of blood T cell repertoires in COVID-19. Overall study: Sites across the United States, Italy and Spain contributed samples from acute and convalescent COVID-19. Sources were T cells, B-cell-depleted T cells, or PBMCs; the material itself was cDNA or gDNA.

CDR1 and CDR2 from the germline V gene are WNHNN and SYGVQD (reference sequence). The CDR3 length is 14 residues. Between the trimmed V and J ends, which lost 7 bases and 5 bases, there was a span of 14 bases. As originally analysed: By means of reference gene primer amplification, nucleated cell counts were estimated. TCRdb keeps only in-frame clones here, not all; method: immunoSEQ multiplex PCR. V, J and clone size were drawn from that table, and D and trimming were deduced from the DNA. This table has around 90,000 clones, 80% appearing once. The sequenced sample was peripheral blood. The chain couples TRBV10-1 to TRBJ1-4, with TRBD1 as a possible D gene (6 bases). The sequence derives from a human donor in a cohort sampled during active COVID-19. The CDR3 loop reads CASTGGGQNEKLFF. In DNA, the CDR3 is TGCGCCAGCACGGGGGGCGGACAGAATGAAAAACTGTTTTTT.